A selection of T cell receptor beta chains follows, all from one sample in a study of blood T cells in healthy people across ages. TCRdb analysed the 5' RACE reads with MiXCR anew, one entry per CDR3 protein. The profile covers 600,000 or so distinct CDR3 sequences, with roughly 21% appearing a single time and roughly 3.9% taken by the ten largest. The material sequenced was blood. These receptors all stem from a man between 65 and 80 years old in good health. Each CDR3 is given with its conserved first and last residue. Each record gives: D gene, clone size, V gene, J gene, CDR3 protein, CDR3 DNA. A D gene is named only where the DNA matches it firmly. Some rows have no size entry. The others give once, few or many, or a class for an expanded clone.

D: NA; size: few; V: TRBV5-1; J: TRBJ1-5; CDR3: CASSLEPGAVSNQPQHF; DNA: TGCGCCAGCAGCTTGGAGCCCGGGGCGGTTAGCAATCAGCCCCAGCATTTT
D: NA; size: NA; V: TRBV21-1; J: TRBJ2-7; CDR3: CASSLWGGQWIFPYEQYF; DNA: TGTGCCAGCAGCCTTTGGGGGGGACAGTGGATTTTCCCGTACGAGCAGTACTTC
D: NA; size: NA; V: TRBV20-1; J: TRBJ2-5; CDR3: CSARDRTGKGQETQYF; DNA: TGCAGTGCTAGAGATAGAACAGGGAAGGGCCAAGAGACCCAGTACTTC
D: NA; size: NA; V: TRBV20-1; J: TRBJ2-2; CDR3: CSASPGTPDTGELFF; DNA: TGCAGTGCGAGTCCCGGGACCCCCGACACCGGGGAGCTGTTTTTT
D: NA; size: NA; V: TRBV29-1; J: TRBJ1-1; CDR3: CSTPGWSAEAFF; DNA: TGCAGCACCCCAGGTTGGAGCGCTGAAGCTTTCTTT
D: NA; size: few; V: TRBV27; J: TRBJ1-4; CDR3: CASRTGQDNEKLFF; DNA: TGTGCCAGCAGAACGGGCCAGGATAATGAAAAACTGTTTTTT
D: TRBD1; size: NA; V: TRBV6-5; J: TRBJ2-7; CDR3: CASSFPGQVTYEQYF; DNA: TGTGCCAGCAGCTTTCCGGGACAGGTGACGTACGAGCAGTACTTC
D: TRBD1; size: few; V: TRBV20-1; J: TRBJ2-1; CDR3: CSAPPGQGGNEQFF; DNA: TGCAGTGCTCCGCCGGGACAGGGTGGAAATGAGCAGTTCTTC
D: TRBD2; size: few; V: TRBV27; J: TRBJ2-3; CDR3: CASRRRAAGGPGTQYF; DNA: TGTGCCAGCAGGCGAAGGGCAGCGGGAGGGCCAGGCACGCAGTATTTT
D: TRBD1; size: NA; V: TRBV12-3/TRBV12-4; J: TRBJ1-5; CDR3: CASSYYRTGVQPQHF; DNA: TGTGCCAGCAGTTACTATAGGACAGGGGTTCAGCCCCAGCATTTT
D: NA; size: NA; V: TRBV29-1; J: TRBJ1-1; CDR3: CSVESRGRNTEAFF; DNA: TGCAGCGTTGAATCGCGGGGGCGGAACACTGAAGCTTTCTTT
D: NA; size: few; V: TRBV9; J: TRBJ2-7; CDR3: CASSRDAFSYEQYF; DNA: TGTGCCAGCAGCCGGGACGCGTTTTCCTACGAGCAGTACTTC
D: NA; size: few; V: TRBV7-2; J: TRBJ2-7; CDR3: CASSLWGESYEQYF; DNA: TGTGCCAGCAGCTTATGGGGGGAATCCTACGAGCAGTACTTC
D: NA; size: many; V: TRBV12-3/TRBV12-4; J: TRBJ2-3; CDR3: CASSITDTQYF; DNA: TGTGCCAGCAGTATCACAGATACGCAGTATTTT
D: TRBD2; size: NA; V: TRBV20-1; J: TRBJ2-7; CDR3: CSASKGLAGENYEQYF; DNA: TGCAGTGCTAGTAAGGGACTAGCGGGAGAAAACTACGAGCAGTACTTC
D: NA; size: once; V: TRBV6-4; J: TRBJ2-5; CDR3: CASSIDGASYNEQSF; DNA: TGTGCCAGCAGTATCGACGGAGCTTCCTACAATGAGCAGTCCTTC
D: NA; size: NA; V: TRBV2; J: TRBJ2-1; CDR3: CASSENYGSYNEQFF; DNA: TGTGCCAGCAGTGAGAACTATGGCTCCTACAATGAGCAGTTCTTC
D: TRBD1; size: few; V: TRBV20-1; J: TRBJ1-4; CDR3: CSAISARQGVDEKLFF; DNA: TGCAGTGCCATATCCGCTCGACAGGGAGTGGATGAAAAACTGTTTTTT
D: NA; size: NA; V: TRBV28; J: TRBJ2-7; CDR3: CASMTAPPEQYF; DNA: TGTGCCAGTATGACAGCCCCGCCCGAGCAGTACTTC
D: TRBD1; size: many; V: TRBV7-2; J: TRBJ1-5; CDR3: CASSLGTGINQPQHF; DNA: TGTGCCAGCAGCTTAGGGACAGGGATCAATCAGCCCCAGCATTTT
D: NA; size: few; V: TRBV5-1; J: TRBJ1-5; CDR3: CASSLLGESSQPQHF; DNA: TGCGCCAGCAGCTTGTTGGGGGAGTCTAGTCAGCCCCAGCATTTT
D: TRBD1; size: few; V: TRBV7-2; J: TRBJ2-4; CDR3: CASSFAGTENIQYF; DNA: TGTGCCAGCAGCTTCGCCGGGACAGAAAACATTCAGTACTTC
D: TRBD1; size: few; V: TRBV20-1; J: TRBJ2-2; CDR3: CSVPGQGYTGELFF; DNA: TGCAGTGTGCCGGGACAGGGGTACACCGGGGAGCTGTTTTTT
D: TRBD2; size: few; V: TRBV12-3/TRBV12-4; J: TRBJ2-2; CDR3: CASSWRTSGTGGELFF; DNA: TGTGCCAGCAGTTGGAGGACTAGCGGGACTGGCGGGGAGCTGTTTTTT
D: TRBD2; size: few; V: TRBV4-3; J: TRBJ2-3; CDR3: CASSQEAGGPTDTQYF; DNA: TGCGCCAGCAGCCAAGAAGCGGGAGGTCCCACAGATACGCAGTATTTT
D: NA; size: many; V: TRBV29-1; J: TRBJ2-5; CDR3: CSAGHKQETQYF; DNA: TGCAGCGCTGGACACAAGCAAGAGACCCAGTACTTC
D: NA; size: NA; V: TRBV7-2; J: TRBJ1-2; CDR3: CASSNSMNYGYTF; DNA: TGTGCCAGCAGTAATTCCATGAACTATGGCTACACCTTC
D: NA; size: NA; V: TRBV6-4; J: TRBJ2-1; CDR3: CASSRGGAKYNEQFF; DNA: TGTGCCAGCAGCCGAGGAGGGGCGAAGTACAATGAGCAGTTCTTC
D: NA; size: few; V: TRBV20-1; J: TRBJ2-7; CDR3: CSATGEVSEQYF; DNA: TGCAGTGCTACAGGGGAGGTCTCCGAGCAGTACTTC
D: TRBD2; size: NA; V: TRBV15; J: TRBJ2-3; CDR3: CATSRETSLHTGTQYF; DNA: TGTGCCACCAGCAGAGAGACTAGCCTGCACACAGGTACGCAGTATTTT
D: TRBD1; size: few; V: TRBV5-1; J: TRBJ2-6; CDR3: CASSLAGQGGSGANVLTF; DNA: TGCGCCAGCAGCTTGGCCGGACAGGGCGGCTCTGGGGCCAACGTCCTGACTTTC
D: NA; size: few; V: TRBV7-9; J: TRBJ1-6; CDR3: CASSLGGGGNSPLHF; DNA: TGTGCCAGCAGCTTAGGGGGAGGGGGAAATTCACCCCTCCACTTT
D: NA; size: few; V: TRBV15; J: TRBJ2-1; CDR3: CATSRRRGDSYNEQFF; DNA: TGTGCCACCAGCAGACGAAGGGGGGACTCCTACAATGAGCAGTTCTTC
D: TRBD2; size: few; V: TRBV2; J: TRBJ2-4; CDR3: CASSEGGTSGTDIQYF; DNA: TGTGCCAGCAGTGAAGGGGGGACTAGCGGGACGGACATTCAGTACTTC
D: NA; size: NA; V: TRBV27; J: TRBJ1-1; CDR3: CASSPNGGPEAFF; DNA: TGTGCCAGCAGTCCTAACGGGGGCCCTGAAGCTTTCTTT
D: NA; size: few; V: TRBV12-3/TRBV12-4; J: TRBJ2-7; CDR3: CASSLDRADEQYF; DNA: TGTGCCAGCAGTTTAGACAGGGCGGACGAGCAGTACTTC
D: NA; size: NA; V: TRBV24-1; J: TRBJ2-1; CDR3: CATSDWAGGSYNEQVF; DNA: NA
D: NA; size: NA; V: TRBV2; J: TRBJ2-5; CDR3: CASRNGTVPQETQYF; DNA: TGTGCCAGCAGAAATGGGACGGTTCCTCAAGAGACCCAGTACTTC
D: TRBD1; size: few; V: TRBV18; J: TRBJ2-1; CDR3: CASSPLTGTEVYNEQFF; DNA: TGTGCCAGCTCCCCTTTAACCGGGACAGAAGTGTACAATGAGCAGTTCTTC
D: TRBD2; size: few; V: TRBV4-3; J: TRBJ2-2; CDR3: CASSQGTSVTGELFF; DNA: TGCGCCAGCAGCCAAGGGACTAGCGTAACCGGGGAGCTGTTTTTT
D: NA; size: many; V: TRBV12-3/TRBV12-4; J: TRBJ2-4; CDR3: CASSLGSGKNIQYF; DNA: TGTGCCAGCAGTTTAGGTTCGGGGAAAAACATTCAGTACTTC
D: TRBD2; size: few; V: TRBV5-1; J: TRBJ2-7; CDR3: CASSQGRTSGRATYEQYF; DNA: TGCGCCAGCAGCCAAGGAAGGACTAGCGGGAGAGCTACCTACGAGCAGTACTTC
D: TRBD2; size: few; V: TRBV6-4; J: TRBJ2-5; CDR3: CASSPTSGRGETQYF; DNA: TGTGCCAGTAGTCCCACTAGCGGGAGGGGAGAGACCCAGTACTTC
D: NA; size: NA; V: TRBV6-5; J: TRBJ2-5; CDR3: CASNERGPGTQYF; DNA: TGTGCCAGTAACGAACGGGGACCGGGGACCCAGTACTTC
D: NA; size: few; V: TRBV7-6; J: TRBJ2-1; CDR3: CACSFSSPPRYNEQFF; DNA: TGTGCCTGCAGCTTTTCTAGCCCCCCCAGATACAATGAGCAGTTCTTC
D: TRBD2; size: few; V: TRBV7-9; J: TRBJ2-7; CDR3: CASNVAGTYEQYF; DNA: TGTGCCAGCAATGTAGCGGGGACCTACGAGCAGTACTTC
D: NA; size: few; V: TRBV13; J: TRBJ2-1; CDR3: CASSLWHRENEQFF; DNA: TGTGCCAGCAGCTTATGGCACAGGGAGAATGAGCAGTTCTTC
D: TRBD1; size: NA; V: TRBV2; J: TRBJ2-7; CDR3: CASRTHQGQGFEQYF; DNA: TGTGCCAGCAGGACACACCAGGGACAGGGGTTCGAGCAGTACTTC
D: TRBD2; size: NA; V: TRBV29-1; J: TRBJ2-3; CDR3: CSARRTSGRYDTQYF; DNA: TGCAGCGCCCGAAGGACTAGCGGGAGGTACGATACGCAGTATTTT
D: TRBD2; size: NA; V: TRBV6-1; J: TRBJ2-1; CDR3: CASSELAGVGTNEQFF; DNA: TGTGCCAGCAGTGAACTAGCGGGAGTAGGCACAAATGAGCAGTTCTTC
D: TRBD1; size: few; V: TRBV5-5; J: TRBJ2-7; CDR3: CASGQGAEYEQYF; DNA: TGTGCCAGCGGACAGGGGGCGGAGTACGAGCAGTACTTC
D: TRBD1; size: NA; V: TRBV13; J: TRBJ1-2; CDR3: CASSPEYRGAGYGYTF; DNA: TGTGCCAGCAGCCCGGAATACAGGGGCGCGGGCTATGGCTACACCTTC
D: NA; size: NA; V: TRBV2; J: TRBJ2-7; CDR3: CASSEGGGWDSYEQYF; DNA: TGTGCCAGCAGTGAAGGGGGCGGTTGGGACTCCTACGAGCAGTACTTC
D: TRBD1; size: NA; V: TRBV13; J: TRBJ2-5; CDR3: CASSPGQKQETQYF; DNA: TGTGCCAGCAGCCCGGGACAGAAACAAGAGACCCAGTACTTC
D: TRBD2; size: NA; V: TRBV29-1; J: TRBJ2-1; CDR3: CSVNPLAGAINNEQFF; DNA: TGCAGCGTTAACCCGCTAGCGGGAGCCATAAACAATGAGCAGTTCTTC
D: NA; size: many; V: TRBV29-1; J: TRBJ1-1; CDR3: CSAPAGGNTEAFF; DNA: TGCAGCGCGCCCGCCGGCGGGAACACTGAAGCTTTCTTT
D: NA; size: once; V: TRBV24-1; J: TRBJ2-1; CDR3: CATSGAEDEQFF; DNA: TGTGCCACCAGTGGAGCTGAGGATGAGCAGTTCTTC
D: TRBD2; size: many; V: TRBV10-3; J: TRBJ2-1; CDR3: CAISHTSDHNEQFF; DNA: TGTGCCATCAGTCACACTAGCGACCACAATGAGCAGTTCTTC